Described below is a single T cell receptor (beta chain) sequence and its context. This specimen comes from a study of blood T cell repertoires in COVID-19. There are 16 residues in the CDR3. Germline lookup yields CDR1 LNHDA and CDR2 SQIVND (reference sequence). V lost 1 base, J lost 1 base, and 4 bases stayed unmatched. As processed by the authors: Reference gene primers were amplified, and this amplification served to estimate nucleated cell counts. The data were produced by immunoSEQ multiplex PCR, yet TCRdb's version contains in-frame clones alone and is incomplete. V, J and clone size are those of that table, while D and trimming were read from the DNA. The table has about 240,000 clones, about four fifths seen once.

The TCR sequence derives from a man aged 30 to 39 who had recovered from COVID-19. Sequencing input: peripheral blood. The chain couples TRBV19 to TRBJ2-3; 8 nucleotides agree with TRBD1. The CDR3 loop is CASSIGLTGGTDTQYF. CDR3 sequence (DNA): TGTGCCAGTAGTATAGGTCTGACAGGGGGCACAGATACGCAGTATTTT. Complete variable domain (other parts from reference TRBV19 and TRBJ2-3): DGGITQSPKYLFRKEGQNVTLSCEQNLNHDAMYWYRQDPGQGLRLIYYSQIVNDFQKGDIAEGYSVSREKKESFPLTVTSAQKNPTAFYLCASSIGLTGGTDTQYFGPGTRLTVL.